A selection of T cell receptor beta chains follows, all from one sample in a study of technical replicates of blood from a few donors. This table comes from immunoSEQ multiplex PCR, and its TCRdb copy is limited to in-frame clones, with some not included. This table holds about 71,000 clones, roughly 90% found once. The sequenced sample consisted of PBMCs. All receptors derive from a human donor in good health. Some clones in this sample may be carry-over from other donors' samples. Both conserved end residues are trimmed from each CDR3.

j_call	v_call	cdr3_aa
TRBJ2-1	TRBV5-4	ASSFGSGRNHNEQF
TRBJ2-2	TRBV27	ASSLMATGELF
TRBJ2-3	TRBV18	ASSPPSSGRVSTQY
TRBJ1-2	TRBV2	ASSLTGSYGYT
TRBJ1-3	TRBV19	ASSWGRGRESGNTIY
TRBJ1-2	TRBV5-6	ASRAPPGSYT
TRBJ1-1	TRBV7-3	ASSRTGDTEAF
TRBJ2-5	TRBV30	AWSVLATQY
TRBJ2-3	TRBV11-3	ASSWTFSGGTDTQY
TRBJ2-5	TRBV7-4	ASSSDRGRIRETQY
TRBJ1-1	TRBV6-6	ASRPPLGLRKTEAF
TRBJ1-2	TRBV21-1	ASTPGKALGGYT
TRBJ2-1	TRBV5-1	ASSFTSGGPGQF
TRBJ2-2	TRBV12-5	ASGLAGTGVTGELF
TRBJ1-2	TRBV19	ASNHRGGGYT
TRBJ2-7	TRBV20-1	SAYSGEQY
TRBJ1-1	TRBV27	ASSPPRTGGWSEAF
TRBJ2-5	TRBV18	ASTGTGGSETQY
TRBJ2-7	TRBV6-5	ASSDLRGQYEQY
TRBJ2-1	TRBV7-8	ASSPVLLAGFYNEQF
TRBJ2-1	TRBV5-8	ASSFIIGGFHSNEQF
TRBJ2-5	TRBV6-5	ASSWASGGRGEAQY
TRBJ2-3	TRBV4-1	ASSHLAEVGDTQY
TRBJ2-5	TRBV19	ASSTRTLQETQY
TRBJ1-2	TRBV7-2	ASSLDPSGGYGYT
TRBJ2-7	TRBV4-1	ASSQSGTGLEQY
TRBJ2-7	TRBV7-8	ASTTRGDLLYEQY
TRBJ1-2	TRBV7-2	ASSSTQTGQGNRWGYT
TRBJ1-1	TRBV2	ASGQGADTEAF
TRBJ2-7	TRBV29-1	SVRQGESYEQY
TRBJ1-1	TRBV13	ASSPRRGITEAF
TRBJ2-1	TRBV2	ASSYATEQF
TRBJ1-5	TRBV14	ASSQDLSRGPSNQPQH
TRBJ1-5	TRBV7-2	ASSPGRGGNQPQH
TRBJ1-2	TRBV30	AWSVSRGFDGYT
TRBJ2-3	TRBV29-1	SVEEGQGSTDTQY
TRBJ2-7	TRBV29-1	SVVQGQSYEQY
TRBJ2-1	TRBV7-2	ASSQRRDRVIHEQF
TRBJ2-1	TRBV6-6	ASSYSGVEQF
TRBJ2-3	TRBV7-9	ASRQTVTDTQY
TRBJ2-3	TRBV5-4	ASSLPGRTDTQY
TRBJ1-2	TRBV6-5	ASSFDGAGGYT
TRBJ2-1	TRBV2	ASSELVAQGQF
TRBJ2-5	TRBV7-3	ASGLGGGLGETQY
TRBJ1-4	TRBV19	ASSILAGNEKLF
TRBJ2-7	TRBV21-1	ASRMTGGPSGEQY
TRBJ1-1	TRBV10-3	AIGGQGADTEAF
TRBJ1-4	TRBV2	ASRWTGSEKLF
TRBJ2-1	TRBV6-6	ASNNLVDEQF
TRBJ2-6	TRBV15	ATSRDGASGANVLT
TRBJ2-4	TRBV15	ATSTEGVKNIQY
TRBJ2-7	TRBV9	ASSVRDRGPEQY
TRBJ1-2	TRBV6-5	ASSYFREANYGYT
TRBJ2-2	TRBV9	ASSVLPGELF